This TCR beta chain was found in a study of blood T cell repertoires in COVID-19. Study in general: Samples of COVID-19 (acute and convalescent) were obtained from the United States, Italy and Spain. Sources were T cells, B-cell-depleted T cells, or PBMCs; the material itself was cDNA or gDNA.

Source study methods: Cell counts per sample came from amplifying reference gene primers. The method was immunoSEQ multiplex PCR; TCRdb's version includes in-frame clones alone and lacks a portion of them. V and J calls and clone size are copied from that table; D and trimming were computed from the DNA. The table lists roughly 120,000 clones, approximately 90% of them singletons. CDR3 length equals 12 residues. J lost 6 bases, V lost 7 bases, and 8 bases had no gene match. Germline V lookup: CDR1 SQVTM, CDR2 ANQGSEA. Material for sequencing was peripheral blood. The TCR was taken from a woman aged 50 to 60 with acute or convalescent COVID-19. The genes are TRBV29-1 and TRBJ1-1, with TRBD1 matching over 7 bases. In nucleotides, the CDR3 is TGCAGCGCCGAGGGGGCGGTGGCTGAAGCTTTCTTT. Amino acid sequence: CSAEGAVAEAFF.